This T cell receptor beta chain appears in the sequencing data of a study of shared clonotypes between healthy human individuals. Study conclusions and caveats: The study's rarefaction showed incomplete sorted-subset sequencing despite large depth. Limitation of the genetic and exposure-history diversity represented came from the few donors.

On this clone: What it recognizes is unknown.

The authors' processing: Sequence data from immunoSEQ were junction-only and lacked quality scores; consequently, filtering differed. Assay used: immunoSEQ multiplex PCR; TCRdb lists only in-frame clones, some missing. The V and J calls and clone size were taken over from that table, and D and trimming were inferred from the DNA. The sample lists approximately 2.3 million clones; approximately 95% were seen once. This CDR3 comprises 16 residues. Germline V gene sequence: CDR1 MGHDK, CDR2 SYGVNS. The J segment lost 7 bases and the V segment lost 2 bases, leaving 7 bases of the junction unmatched. The rearrangement joins TRBV25-1 to TRBJ1-4, with 10 bases that match TRBD1. The receptor was isolated from a man aged 18-30 years in good health. Some clones in this sample may be carry-over from other donors' samples. Sequenced sample: naive CD4+ T cells from PBMCs. Described subset: CD45RA+ positively selected. Written as DNA, the CDR3 is TGTGCCAGCAGTGAAACCCGACAGGGGGCTTTTGAAAAACTGTTTTTT. Amino acid sequence: CASSETRQGAFEKLFF.